This T cell receptor (beta chain) was sequenced in a study of Ad26.COV2.S vaccination and SARS-CoV-2 variants. Study summary: Donor allocation was to the COV1001 Ad26.COV2.S trial arm.

TCRdb keeps only in-frame clones here, not all; method: immunoSEQ multiplex PCR. The repertoire holds 250,000 to 300,000 clones, approximately 87% seen once, with more than 2.5% in the top ten. Study observations and caveats: After vaccination, reports described spike-specific CD8+ and CD4+ T cell responses as showing substantial breadth. Vaccinees displayed broader spike-specific TCR repertoires than placebo recipients.

Noted treatment: around 19 received Ad26.COV2.S at low or high dose, single or two shots; roughly 5 received placebo; per-sample allocation not given. Sampling took place 63 days after the first vaccine or placebo injection. Ad26.COV2.S expressed prefusion-stabilized spike from the original Wuhan strain. About this clone itself: Its specificity is unknown.

This clonotype was obtained from a person between 18 and 65 years old who received the Ad26.COV2.S COVID-19 vaccine or a placebo. This sample comprised peripheral blood, obtained in a trial of Ad26.COV2.S vaccine versus placebo.

CDR3 region: CASSLEWTGSYEQYF. The CDR3 coding sequence is TGTGCCAGCAGCTTAGAGTGGACAGGGAGCTACGAGCAGTACTTC. J is TRBJ2-7 and V is TRBV7-2; the match to TRBD1 covers 8 bases. V lost 1 base to trimming and J lost 3 bases; unmatched junction nucleotides: 5. The CDR3 runs to 15 residues. The germline V gene encodes CDR1 SGHTA and CDR2 FQGNSA. The full variable domain, rest sourced from reference TRBV7-2 and TRBJ2-7, is GAGVSQSPSNKVTEKGKDVELRCDPISGHTALYWYRQSLGQGLEFLIYFQGNSAPDKSGLPSDRFSAERTGGSVSTLTIQRTQQEDSAVYLCASSLEWTGSYEQYFGPGTRLTVT.